Below, 13 T cell receptor beta chains from the same sample are listed, as sequenced in a study of control samples from healthy donors and cancer patients. Clones were read by immunoSEQ multiplex PCR, and TCRdb kept only the in-frame ones, dropping some. The data contain fewer than 200,000 clones, about 94% of them singletons. Sequences were obtained from PBMCs. These receptors all come from a man aged 55 to 70 with colorectal cancer.

The chain joins TRBV5-1 to TRBJ1-1, with 8 positions matching TRBD1. Germline trimming cut 4 bases from V and 1 base from J; bases unmatched to any gene: 6. This CDR3 has 15 residues. Germline CDR1 reads SGHRS; CDR2 reads YFSETQ. The CDR3 region has the DNA TGCGCCAGCAGCGAGGACAGGGCCGGGAACACTGAAGCTTTCTTT. Translating gives CASSEDRAGNTEAFF.

The chain carries TRBV4-1 and TRBJ2-6, with no clear D. The germline V and J ends were trimmed by 0 bases and 3 bases, with 18 bases remaining between them. This CDR3 is 19 amino acids long. Germline CDR1 is MGHRA and CDR2 is YSYEKL. The CDR3 DNA reads as TGCGCCAGCAGCCAAGAGGCCCCTTTCGCTGGCGATGGGGCCAACGTCCTGACTTTC. Residues: CASSQEAPFAGDGANVLTF.

The CDR3 loop reads CASSPSLVAGQYF. CDR3 DNA sequence: TGTGCCAGCAGCCCCTCGCTAGTGGCGGGGCAGTACTTC. The chain joins TRBV9 to TRBJ2-7, with D possibly being TRBD2 (5 bases). Trimming shortened V by 4 bases and J by 9 bases, and 17 bases separated the two germline ends. Germline-derived CDR1 and CDR2 are SGDLS and YYNGEE. The CDR3 has 13 amino acids.

The chain is built from TRBV5-1 and TRBJ2-3, with 9 bases identical to TRBD1. Per the germline V gene, CDR1 is SGHRS and CDR2 is YFSETQ. This CDR3 has 16 amino acids. Trimming cost V 2 bases and J 0 bases; bases outside gene matches: 4. The CDR3 protein is CASSLQGAPSTDTQYF. In DNA form, the CDR3 reads TGCGCCAGCAGCTTACAGGGGGCCCCTAGCACAGATACGCAGTATTTT.

The rearrangement links TRBV7-2 to TRBJ2-5; D is unclear. The V gene lost 1 base and the J gene lost 4 bases, with 10 bases spanning the gap. Per the germline V gene, CDR1 is SGHTA and CDR2 is FQGNSA. The CDR3 is made up of 14 amino acids. CDR3 sequence: CASSLDPFGETQYF. The CDR3 DNA reads TGTGCCAGCAGCTTAGACCCCTTCGGAGAGACCCAGTACTTC.

This clone was recorded once. The chain couples TRBV30 to TRBJ1-1, with D unresolved. Germline V lookup: CDR1 GTSNPN, CDR2 SVGIG (reference sequence). The CDR3 is 13 amino acids. Trimming took off 3 bases at V and 2 bases at J, with 10 bases between the two ends. Written as DNA, the CDR3 is TGTGCCTGGAGCACGTACCAAAACACTGAAGCTTTCTTT. This translates into CAWSTYQNTEAFF.

The chain uses TRBV3-1 (or the pseudogene TRBV3-2) and TRBJ2-5; D is uncertain. The length of the CDR3 is 12 residues. V gave up 2 bases and J gave up 5 bases, with 6 bases separating them. CDR1 and CDR2 (germline): LGHDT, YNNKEL (reference sequence). The DNA of the CDR3 is TGTGCCAGCAGCCAACGACGGGAGACCCAGTACTTC. It yields the protein CASSQRRETQYF.

This rearrangement joins TRBV10-3 to TRBJ2-7; D might be TRBD2 (6 bases). The ends were cut back, 6 bases at V and 1 base at J, with 16 bases in the middle. This CDR3 region has 15 residues. CDR1 ENHRY and CDR2 SYGVKD come from the germline V gene. DNA for the CDR3: TGTGCCATCAGGGGCGGCAGGGAGGTTTCCTACGAGCAGTACTTC. It is translated as CAIRGGREVSYEQYF.

The J gene is TRBJ2-3, the V gene TRBV9, with 10 bases fitting TRBD2. V lost 3 bases and J lost 4; bases outside the gene matches: 2. This CDR3 comprises 14 residues. Germline CDR1 is SGDLS and CDR2 is YYNGEE. CDR3 sequence reads: CASSGGTSADTQYF. CDR3 DNA: TGTGCCAGCAGCGGAGGGACTAGCGCAGATACGCAGTATTTT.

The chain combines TRBV3-1 (or the pseudogene TRBV3-2) with TRBJ1-2, with 8 bases identical to TRBD1. This CDR3 is built from 15 residues. V gave up 0 bases and J gave up 4 bases; unmatched junction bases: 4. Germline CDR1 reads LGHDT; CDR2 reads YNNKEL (reference sequence). The CDR3 is CASSQEGQATYGYTF. The CDR3 DNA is TGTGCCAGCAGCCAAGAGGGACAGGCCACCTATGGCTACACCTTC.

This clone turned up a few times. The rearrangement uses TRBV18 and TRBJ1-6; D is ambiguous. The germline V gene encodes CDR1 KGHSH and CDR2 LQKENI. V gave up 6 bases and J gave up 10 bases, with 19 bases separating them. The CDR3 spans 15 residues. The CDR3 region has the DNA TGTGCCAGCTCCCCCCAGGCTCCCGTCGGGTCACCCCTCCACTTT. It yields the protein CASSPQAPVGSPLHF. The variable domain in full, completed from reference TRBV18 and TRBJ1-6, reads NAGVMQNPRHLVRRRGQEARLRCSPMKGHSHVYWYRQLPEEGLKFMVYLQKENIIDESGMPKERFSAEFPKEGPSILRIQQVVRGDSAAYFCASSPQAPVGSPLHFGNGTRLTVT.

The chain is built from TRBV3-1 (or the pseudogene TRBV3-2) and TRBJ1-3, with D maybe TRBD1 (6 bases). CDR3 length: 15 residues. The germline V gene encodes CDR1 LGHDT and CDR2 YNNKEL (reference sequence). Trimming took 5 bases from V and 0 from J, leaving 11 bases between them. This CDR3 reads CASSAGASSGNTIYF. In DNA, the CDR3 is TGTGCCAGCAGCGCAGGGGCAAGCTCTGGAAACACCATATATTTT.

J is TRBJ2-5 and V is TRBV4-2, with 8 bases aligning to TRBD2. Germline CDR1 is LGHNA and CDR2 is YNFKEQ. This CDR3 spans 14 amino acids. The V segment lost 5 bases and the J segment 5 bases; nucleotides outside the gene matches: 7. CDR3 region: CASSAPGGAETQYF. The CDR3 DNA is TGTGCCAGCAGCGCTCCCGGGGGGGCCGAGACCCAGTACTTC.